The 14 T cell receptor beta chains given below trace back to one sample, sequenced in a study of STAT3 mutations in large granular lymphocyte leukemia. Overall study results and limits: At least one immunodominant TCR beta clonotype appeared in every T-cell large granular lymphocyte leukemia patient.

These receptors have no identified antigens. Assay: immunoSEQ multiplex PCR; the TCRdb copy retains only in-frame clones and omits some. Of roughly 11,000 clones listed, more than 75% were seen once; the top ten hold 47%. The sample was peripheral blood mononuclear cells. These receptor sequences come from a man in his fifties or sixties with T-cell large granular lymphocyte leukemia. Some clones in this sample may be carry-over from other donors' samples.

The rearrangement joins TRBV29-1 to TRBJ2-2; 9 nucleotides match TRBD1. Germline values: CDR1 SQVTM, CDR2 ANQGSEA. CDR3 length equals 14 residues. V gave up 7 bases and J gave up 4 bases; unmatched junction bases: 7. The CDR3 is CSATGGWVTGELFF. The CDR3 bases are TGCAGCGCTACAGGGGGCTGGGTCACCGGGGAGCTGTTTTTT.

This clone was recorded a few times. The V and J genes are TRBV28 and TRBJ1-5; a weak D match, TRBD1 (6 bases). This CDR3 has 13 amino acids. V lost 7 bases and J 7 bases, leaving 14 bases between the germline ends. CDR1 MDHEN and CDR2 SYDVKM come from the germline V gene. The CDR3 loop reads CASTLDRIQPQHF. CDR3 in DNA: TGTGCCAGCACCTTGGACAGAATCCAGCCCCAGCATTTT.

J is TRBJ1-2 and V is TRBV2, with no clear D. Trimming took off 4 bases at V and 3 bases at J, with 6 bases between the two ends. From germline, CDR1 is SNHLY and CDR2 FYNNEI. The length of the CDR3 is 12 residues. In DNA form, the CDR3 reads TGTGCCAGCAGTGGGGCAGACTATGGCTACACCTTC. It yields the protein CASSGADYGYTF.

V usage is TRBV4-1 and J usage is TRBJ2-7; D may be TRBD1 (6 bases). This CDR3 is 15 amino acids long. Trimming removed 4 bases at V and 5 bases at J, with 18 bases between. Germline V lookup: CDR1 MGHRA, CDR2 YSYEKL. CDR3 amino acids: CASSPLMTGADEQYF. CDR3 in DNA: TGCGCCAGCAGCCCTCTTATGACAGGCGCCGACGAGCAGTACTTC.

This clone was picked up a small number of times. The J gene is TRBJ1-2, the V gene TRBV18, with D possibly being TRBD1 (5 bases). The V end lost 3 bases, the J end lost 1 base, and 9 bases lay between the germline ends. The CDR3 runs to 14 residues. Germline CDR1 is KGHSH and CDR2 is LQKENI. The CDR3 coding sequence is TGTGCCAGCTCACCCGACAGATTTAACTATGGCTACACCTTC. As protein: CASSPDRFNYGYTF.

The gene calls are TRBV2 and TRBJ2-1; a weak D match, TRBD2 (6 bases). The CDR3 is made up of 13 amino acids. Germline lookup yields CDR1 SNHLY and CDR2 FYNNEI. The ends were cut back, 3 bases at V and 13 bases at J, with 16 bases in the middle. The CDR3 is CASSEARGYFQFF. For the CDR3, the DNA is TGTGCCAGCAGTGAGGCTCGGGGGTACTTTCAGTTCTTC.

This rearrangement joins TRBV5-5 to TRBJ1-3; 10 positions agree with TRBD1. V was clipped by 3 bases and J by 5 bases; unmatched bases: 5. There are 15 residues in the CDR3. Germline V gene sequence: CDR1 SGHKS, CDR2 YYEKEE (reference sequence). In nucleotides, the CDR3 is TGTGCCAGCAGCTCGTCGGGACAGGGGCGAAACACCATATATTTT. This codes for CASSSSGQGRNTIYF.

This chain uses TRBV7-9 with TRBJ1-2, with a weak D call TRBD1 (6 bases). The CDR3 covers 14 residues. Trimming cost V 1 base and J 8 bases, with 14 bases left between them. Germline V gives CDR1 SEHNR, CDR2 FQNEAQ (reference sequence). The CDR3 is CASSLDGTLYGYTF. The CDR3 bases are TGTGCCAGCAGCTTAGACGGGACACTATACGGCTACACCTTC.

The V gene is TRBV12-5, the J gene TRBJ2-7, with 8 nucleotides matching TRBD1. Germline assignment: CDR1 LGHNT and CDR2 FRNRAP. The CDR3 covers 14 residues. Trimming took 6 bases from V and 1 from J; bases not matched to a gene: 5. The CDR3 sequence: CASGLGQGSYEQYF. The DNA of the CDR3 is TGTGCTAGTGGCCTCGGACAGGGTTCCTACGAGCAGTACTTC.

The chain employs TRBV4-2 and TRBJ2-1; D may be TRBD1 (5 bases). Germline V gene lookup returns CDR1 LGHNA and CDR2 YNFKEQ. Trimming left V 0 bases short and J 0 bases short, with 12 bases between. CDR3 length: 17 residues. In DNA, the CDR3 is TGTGCCAGCAGCCAAGATAATGGGGCGAGCTCCTACAATGAGCAGTTCTTC. As protein: CASSQDNGASSYNEQFF.

The J gene is TRBJ1-3, the V gene TRBV5-1; 7 nucleotides agree with TRBD1. Unmatched junction bases numbered 7, after V lost 0 bases and J lost 4 bases. The V gene's germline CDR1 is SGHRS and CDR2 YFSETQ. CDR3 size: 16 residues. CDR3 nucleotides: TGCGCCAGCAGCTTGGGGGTACAGGGGAGCGGAAACACCATATATTTT. Encoded protein: CASSLGVQGSGNTIYF.

The V call is TRBV7-2, the J call TRBJ1-4, with D possibly TRBD1 on 5 matching bases. V gave up 5 bases and J gave up 8 bases, with 18 bases separating them. This CDR3 region has 15 residues. CDR1 and CDR2 from the germline V gene are SGHTA and FQGNSA. The CDR3 is CASSPTVGVVEKLFF. The CDR3 coding sequence is TGTGCCAGCAGCCCAACCGTAGGGGTCGTGGAAAAACTGTTTTTT.

This chain uses TRBV10-3 with TRBJ2-7; D is unclear. This CDR3 is built from 13 residues. CDR1 and CDR2 (germline): ENHRY, SYGVKD. V was shortened by 0 bases and J by 5 bases, with 8 bases between the two germline ends. DNA for the CDR3: TGTGCCATCAGTGAGTCAGCCAGCAACGAGCAGTACTTC. Translating gives CAISESASNEQYF.

The chain couples TRBV5-5 to TRBJ1-2; no reliable D call. With 0 bases removed from V and 7 bases from J, the gap between germline ends came to 10 bases. The CDR3 loop spans 13 amino acids. Per the germline V gene, CDR1 is SGHKS and CDR2 is YYEKEE (reference sequence). This CDR3 reads CASSLERLSGYTF. For the CDR3, the DNA is TGTGCCAGCAGCTTGGAAAGACTCTCTGGCTACACCTTC.